A single sample gave rise to the 25 T cell receptor beta chains below, sequenced in a study of blood T cell repertoires in COVID-19. The repertoire was sequenced with immunoSEQ multiplex PCR; TCRdb's copy has only in-frame clones and lacks some. The sample records 90,000 to 120,000 clones, more than 70% being singletons. The sample consisted of peripheral blood. All receptors derive from a human donor in a cohort sampled during active COVID-19.

V is TRBV29-1 and J is TRBJ2-5, with a weak D call TRBD2 (6 bases). V lost 7 bases to trimming and J lost 4 bases, with 7 bases between them. The CDR3 extends over 10 amino acids. Germline loops: CDR1 SQVTM, CDR2 ANQGSEA. The CDR3 coding sequence is TGCAGCGCCGGGGGAGAGACCCAGTACTTC. Protein product: CSAGGETQYF.

The chain has TRBV11-2 and TRBJ2-2; no clear D. Between the trimmed V and J ends, which lost 2 bases and 4 bases, there was a span of 8 bases. CDR3 length equals 14 residues. Germline V CDR1 and CDR2: SGHAT, FQNNGV. The CDR3: CASSLLVSTGELFF. CDR3 DNA: TGTGCCAGCAGCTTATTGGTTAGCACCGGGGAGCTGTTTTTT.

The J gene is TRBJ2-2, the V gene TRBV18; TRBD1 might be the D (5 bases). The CDR3 spans 14 residues. V lost 2 bases and J 2 bases, leaving 6 bases between the germline ends. Germline values: CDR1 KGHSH, CDR2 LQKENI. The CDR3 is CASSPRGNTGELFF. The CDR3 bases are TGTGCCAGCTCACCAAGGGGAAACACCGGGGAGCTGTTTTTT. Full variable domain (missing parts from reference TRBV18 and TRBJ2-2): NAGVMQNPRHLVRRRGQEARLRCSPMKGHSHVYWYRQLPEEGLKFMVYLQKENIIDESGMPKERFSAEFPKEGPSILRIQQVVRGDSAAYFCASSPRGNTGELFFGEGSRLTVL.

The V call is TRBV7-2, the J call TRBJ2-2; 12 bases line up with TRBD2. Germline values: CDR1 SGHTA, CDR2 FQGNSA. V was clipped by 3 bases and J by 5 bases; unmatched bases: 1. The CDR3 covers 15 residues. The CDR3 DNA follows: TGTGCCAGCAGCTTTCTAGCGGGGGGGACCGGGGAGCTGTTTTTT. Encoded protein: CASSFLAGGTGELFF.

This chain links TRBV30 with TRBJ2-5; perhaps TRBD2 as D (7 bases). Trimming cost V 3 bases and J 2 bases, with 13 bases left between them. CDR3 length equals 14 residues. Germline CDR1 reads GTSNPN; CDR2 reads SVGIG (reference sequence). CDR3 region: CAWRGAGAQETQYF. CDR3 DNA sequence: TGTGCCTGGAGGGGGGCGGGAGCACAAGAGACCCAGTACTTC.

The V call is TRBV19, the J call TRBJ1-2; D is perhaps TRBD1 (6 bases). V was cut by 5 bases and J by 8 bases, with 15 bases left in between. Germline lookup yields CDR1 LNHDA and CDR2 SQIVND (reference sequence). The CDR3 loop spans 13 amino acids. The CDR3 nucleotides read TGTGCCAGTAGTGTCGGACAGTCCGCGGGCTACACCTTC. It codes for CASSVGQSAGYTF.

This clone appeared a single time. The gene calls are TRBV6-5 and TRBJ1-5; D not certain. From germline, CDR1 is MNHEY and CDR2 SVGAGI. Trimming left V 6 bases short and J 3 bases short, with 15 bases between. The CDR3 is 15 amino acids. CDR3 loop: CASRYRDELNQPQHF. CDR3 nucleotides: TGTGCCAGCAGATATCGGGATGAACTCAATCAGCCCCAGCATTTT.

The gene calls are TRBV28 and TRBJ1-6; no clear D gene. Trimming stripped 4 bases from V and 7 bases from J, with 11 bases between. Germline CDR1 is MDHEN and CDR2 is SYDVKM. This CDR3 is 14 amino acids long. This CDR3 reads CASSSQNGNSPLHF. Written as DNA, the CDR3 is TGTGCCAGCAGTTCACAGAATGGGAATTCACCCCTCCACTTT.

This chain joins TRBV7-2 and TRBJ2-3; D uncertain. Trimming left V 1 base short and J 2 bases short, with 10 bases between. CDR1 and CDR2 from the germline V gene are SGHTA and FQGNSA. The CDR3 consists of 15 residues. CDR3 region: CASSLVHSNTDTQYF. In DNA form, the CDR3 reads TGTGCCAGCAGCTTAGTACATAGCAACACAGATACGCAGTATTTT.

Comments on this clone: An end of the junction does not agree with germline; a read error may underlie this. J is TRBJ2-7 and V is TRBV28; 9 positions agree with TRBD2. CDR3 length: 15 amino acids. Germline V gene sequence: CDR1 MDHEN, CDR2 SYDVKM. CDR3 sequence (DNA): TGTGCCAGCAGCAAAACCGGGCCAGCGGGAGGCGCATCACGCTTC. It codes for CASSKTGPAGGASRF.

The chain is built from TRBV20-1 and TRBJ2-7; the D gene is possibly TRBD2 (5 bases). V lost 0 bases to trimming and J lost 6 bases, with 6 bases between them. This CDR3 contains 11 residues. From germline, CDR1 is DFQATT and CDR2 SNEGSKA (reference sequence). CDR3 in amino acids: CSARETSEQYF. In DNA form, the CDR3 reads TGCAGTGCTAGAGAAACTAGCGAGCAGTACTTC.

This chain joins TRBV20-1 and TRBJ2-5; perhaps TRBD2 as D (5 bases). This CDR3 has 14 residues. Germline V gene sequence: CDR1 DFQATT, CDR2 SNEGSKA (reference sequence). Deletions cut 3 bases from V and 2 bases from J, with 13 bases between. As DNA, the CDR3 is TGCAGTGCTAGTACTAGTATTGTACAAGAGACCCAGTACTTC. Its translation: CSASTSIVQETQYF.

V is TRBV24-1 and J is TRBJ2-1; TRBD1 agrees at 7 bases. V lost 5 bases and J lost 4; bases outside the gene matches: 10. The CDR3 length is 16 residues. Germline CDR1 KGHDR, CDR2 SFDVKD. The CDR3 spells CATSALRGNVYNEQFF. The CDR3 bases are TGTGCCACCAGTGCCCTCAGGGGGAACGTGTACAATGAGCAGTTCTTC.

The chain employs TRBV9 and TRBJ2-6, with D uncertain. V lost 4 bases and J 4 bases, leaving 12 bases between the germline ends. This CDR3 is 15 amino acids long. CDR1 and CDR2 (germline): SGDLS, YYNGEE. CDR3 residues: CASSPSPAGANVLTF. In nucleotides, the CDR3 is TGTGCCAGCAGCCCAAGCCCCGCCGGGGCCAACGTCCTGACTTTC.

This clone occurred once. CDR3 nucleotides: TGTGCCAGCAGGTTAGCGGGAGGGCCTTACAATGAGCAGTTCTTC. The encoded protein is CASRLAGGPYNEQFF. V is TRBV6-5 and J is TRBJ2-1; 11 nucleotides agree with TRBD2. The CDR3 runs to 15 residues. V lost 6 bases to trimming and J lost 4 bases; unmatched junction nucleotides: 5. Germline V gives CDR1 MNHEY, CDR2 SVGAGI.

CDR3 coding DNA: TGCGCCAGCAGCTTGAGGGCTAGCGGCCAACACAATGAGCAGTTCTTC. This sequence encodes CASSLRASGQHNEQFF. The chain combines TRBV5-1 with TRBJ2-1; 7 bases are a match to TRBD2. With V trimmed by 1 base and J by 5 bases, 9 bases remained unmatched. There are 16 residues in the CDR3. CDR1 and CDR2 from the germline V gene are SGHRS and YFSETQ.

The chain couples TRBV16 to TRBJ1-4; D is uncertain. Germline loops: CDR1 KGHSY, CDR2 FQNENV. CDR3 size: 13 residues. V dropped 4 bases and J dropped 7 bases, with 10 bases sitting between them. The DNA for the CDR3 is TGTGCCAGCAGCCTCCTAAGAAGTGAAAAACTGTTTTTT. Translation gives CASSLLRSEKLFF.

For the CDR3, the DNA is TGTGCCACCAGAACTAGCGGGAGTATGAAGACCCAGTACTTC. This codes for CATRTSGSMKTQYF. The V gene is TRBV28, the J gene TRBJ2-5; 11 nucleotides line up with TRBD2. This CDR3 spans 14 amino acids. Germline V gene sequence: CDR1 MDHEN, CDR2 SYDVKM. The J segment lost 6 bases and the V segment lost 10 bases, leaving 10 bases of the junction unmatched.

The V gene is TRBV29-1, the J gene TRBJ1-1; 11 nucleotides match TRBD1. J gave up 2 bases and V 7 bases, and 3 bases lay outside the gene matches. Per the germline V gene, CDR1 is SQVTM and CDR2 is ANQGSEA. The CDR3 spans 13 residues. The CDR3 DNA reads as TGCAGCGACGGACAGGGGGCCAACACTGAAGCTTTCTTT. This sequence encodes CSDGQGANTEAFF.

The genes are TRBV11-2 and TRBJ2-1, with 9 positions matching TRBD1. This CDR3 is built from 15 residues. Germline CDR1 is SGHAT and CDR2 is FQNNGV. Trimming took 1 base from V and 7 from J; bases not matched to a gene: 5. CDR3 nucleotide sequence: TGTGCCAGCAGCTTAGCGGGCGGACAGGGGAATGAGCAGTTCTTC. As protein: CASSLAGGQGNEQFF.

The chain couples TRBV5-1 to TRBJ2-3, with no clear D. Germline V gene data show CDR1 as SGHRS and CDR2 as YFSETQ. The CDR3 runs 15 residues. Trimming stripped 0 bases from V and 2 bases from J, with 10 bases between. DNA for the CDR3: TGCGCCAGCAGCTTGGAGTTTACTTCCACAGATACGCAGTATTTT. Its translation is CASSLEFTSTDTQYF.

J is TRBJ2-1 and V is TRBV2; possible D gene TRBD2, 5 bases. This CDR3 region has 14 residues. Germline CDR1 is SNHLY and CDR2 is FYNNEI. V lost 1 base and J lost 5, with 9 bases in between. The CDR3 DNA is TGTGCCAGCAGTGAAGGGACTCTAAACAATGAGCAGTTCTTC. Translation gives CASSEGTLNNEQFF.

The chain links TRBV19 to TRBJ1-5, with D perhaps TRBD1 (6 bases). The germline V and J ends were trimmed by 5 bases and 4 bases, with 15 bases remaining between them. Per germline, CDR1 LNHDA and CDR2 SQIVND (reference sequence). The CDR3 extends over 15 amino acids. The CDR3 DNA sequence: TGTGCCAGTAGTCGCCTGACAGGCCGGAATCAGCCCCAGCATTTT. It codes for CASSRLTGRNQPQHF.

The chain has TRBV6-2 or TRBV6-3 and TRBJ2-3, with 11 positions matching TRBD2. This CDR3 comprises 15 residues. The germline V gene has CDR1 MNHEY and CDR2 SVGEGT. Trimming cost V 3 bases and J 6 bases; bases outside gene matches: 5. The CDR3 coding sequence is TGTGCCAGCAGTTATACGACTAGCGGGACGGATACGCAGTATTTT. Translated, it gives CASSYTTSGTDTQYF.

CDR3 nucleotides: TGCGCCAGCAGCTCCGGGACAGAGGTCTATGGCTACACCTTC. Translation: CASSSGTEVYGYTF. V is TRBV5-1 and J is TRBJ1-2; 7 bases match TRBD1. V lost 3 bases, J lost 4 bases, and 6 bases stayed unmatched. Per the germline V gene, CDR1 is SGHRS and CDR2 is YFSETQ. This CDR3 spans 14 amino acids.